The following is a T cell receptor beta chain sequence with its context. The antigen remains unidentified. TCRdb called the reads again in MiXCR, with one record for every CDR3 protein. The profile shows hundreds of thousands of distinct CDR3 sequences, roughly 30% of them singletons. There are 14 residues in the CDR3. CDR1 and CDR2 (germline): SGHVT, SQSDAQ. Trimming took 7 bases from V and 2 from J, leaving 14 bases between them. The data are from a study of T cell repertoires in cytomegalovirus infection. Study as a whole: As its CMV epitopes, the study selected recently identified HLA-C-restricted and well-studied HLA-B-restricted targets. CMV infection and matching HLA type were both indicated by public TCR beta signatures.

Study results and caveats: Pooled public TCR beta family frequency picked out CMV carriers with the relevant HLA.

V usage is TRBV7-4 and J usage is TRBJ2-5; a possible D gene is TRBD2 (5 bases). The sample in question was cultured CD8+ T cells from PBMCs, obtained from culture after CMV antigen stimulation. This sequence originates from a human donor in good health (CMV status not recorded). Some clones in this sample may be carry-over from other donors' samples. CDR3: CASNIPREQETQYF. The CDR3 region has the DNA TGTGCCAGCAACATACCCCGGGAACAAGAGACCCAGTACTTC.